This T cell receptor (beta chain) was sequenced for a study of T cell responses to AZD1222 COVID-19 vaccine. This clone was seen just once. The antigen remains undetermined. Findings and caveats of the study: The peak T cell response came first, and repertoires were sampled only after it. Spike-wide coverage was observed for vaccine-associated CD4 TCRs, with dominant responses at 160-218 and 743-854. Elevations in Spike-specific TCR breadth and depth followed administration of two AZD1222 doses.

The CDR3 runs 15 residues. From germline, CDR1 is LNHDA and CDR2 SQIVND (reference sequence). The junction had 5 bases not matched to a gene; V was cut back by 5 bases and J by 0 bases. Sequencing used immunoSEQ multiplex PCR; TCRdb keeps in-frame clones, though not all of them. The sample includes approximately 180,000 clones, 87% of them seen just once. The J gene is TRBJ2-5, the V gene TRBV19, with 8 bases aligning to TRBD1. This specimen was peripheral blood, taken on day 0 of AZD1222 vaccination. This TCR came from an adult in good health. CDR3 sequence: CASSDRDRYQETQYF. Written as DNA, the CDR3 is TGTGCCAGTAGTGACCGGGACAGGTACCAAGAGACCCAGTACTTC.